These 12 T cell receptor beta chains were all obtained from the same sample, sequenced in a study of blood T cell repertoires in COVID-19. Sequencing was performed with immunoSEQ multiplex PCR; in TCRdb, only in-frame clones are kept and a portion is missing. This table holds more than 250,000 clones, more than 90% found once. The sample comprised PBMCs or T cells enriched from blood (not recorded which). Receptors were obtained from a woman under 40 who had recovered from COVID-19.

The chain joins TRBV10-3 to TRBJ2-1; D perhaps matches TRBD2 (6 bases). Germline CDR1 is ENHRY and CDR2 is SYGVKD. The CDR3 consists of 15 residues. Trimming took 9 bases from V and 0 from J, leaving 15 bases between them. The CDR3 DNA sequence: TGTGCCATGGGGCGGGCGGGGAGCTCCTACAATGAGCAGTTCTTC. Translated, it gives CAMGRAGSSYNEQFF.

V and J are TRBV9 and TRBJ2-3, with D possibly TRBD1 on 5 matching bases. CDR3 length: 16 amino acids. Trimming removed 1 base from V and 3 bases from J, with 15 bases in between. The V gene's germline CDR1 is SGDLS and CDR2 YYNGEE. CDR3 sequence: CASSVLGFRTTDTQYF. As DNA, the CDR3 is TGTGCCAGCAGCGTACTTGGGTTTAGGACAACAGATACGCAGTATTTT.

This clone came up once. Here the CDR3 reads CAITPGGGGAGNTIYF. CDR3 nucleotide sequence: TGTGCCATCACCCCAGGGGGCGGGGGCGCTGGAAACACCATATATTTT. The rearrangement uses TRBV10-3 and TRBJ1-3; 8 bases agree with TRBD1. V lost 7 bases, J lost 2 bases, and 10 bases stayed unmatched. Germline V gene lookup returns CDR1 ENHRY and CDR2 SYGVKD. The CDR3 contains 16 residues.

V gene TRBV27 combines with J gene TRBJ2-1; 11 nucleotides align to TRBD2. The germline V gene has CDR1 MNHEY and CDR2 SMNVEV (reference sequence). The V and J ends lost 6 bases and 9 bases, in that order; junction bases with no gene match: 13. There are 16 residues in the CDR3. CDR3 protein: CASRKPGLAVRSEQFF. In nucleotides, the CDR3 is TGTGCCAGCAGAAAACCGGGACTAGCGGTTAGGAGTGAGCAGTTCTTC.

This clone was recorded once. The chain is built from TRBV5-8 and TRBJ1-2; maybe TRBD1 (6 bases). CDR1 is SGHTS and CDR2 is YDEGEE in the germline V gene. V was shortened by 4 bases and J by 8 bases, with 15 bases between the two germline ends. The CDR3 totals 13 residues. DNA for the CDR3: TGTGCCAGCAGCATCACAGGGTGGAGAGGCTACACCTTC. It encodes CASSITGWRGYTF.

The chain links TRBV4-1 to TRBJ1-2; D gene uncertain. There are 15 residues in the CDR3. With 2 bases removed from V and 6 bases from J, the gap between germline ends came to 16 bases. Germline V gives CDR1 MGHRA, CDR2 YSYEKL. The CDR3 DNA is TGCGCCAGCAGCCAAATTGCGGGGTTTCGGGATGGCTACACCTTC. Its protein is CASSQIAGFRDGYTF.

The chain is built from TRBV5-4 and TRBJ1-4, with 9 bases aligning to TRBD1. Germline CDR1 reads SGHNT; CDR2 reads YYREEE (reference sequence). The CDR3 runs 17 residues. V shed 3 bases, J shed 1 base, and the junction held 7 bases outside the gene matches. CDR3 bases: TGTGCCAGCAGCTCCCGCTACAGGGGGCAAACTAATGAAAAACTGTTTTTT. This codes for CASSSRYRGQTNEKLFF.

The chain joins TRBV28 to TRBJ2-7; the match to TRBD2 covers 8 bases. The germline V gene has CDR1 MDHEN and CDR2 SYDVKM. Unmatched junction bases numbered 18, after V lost 4 bases and J lost 7 bases. The CDR3 is made up of 17 amino acids. As DNA, the CDR3 is TGTGCCAGCAGTTCCCTGATTAGCGGGGCGACGGTTTGGGAGCAGTACTTC. Amino acid sequence: CASSSLISGATVWEQYF.

The rearrangement joins TRBV15 to TRBJ2-3; a weak D match, TRBD2 (6 bases). V lost 1 base to trimming and J lost 0 bases, with 14 bases between them. The CDR3 is 17 amino acids. Germline loops: CDR1 LNHNV, CDR2 YYDKDF (reference sequence). The CDR3 coding sequence is TGTGCCACCAGCAGAGGGGGAGGCGGTAGTAGCACAGATACGCAGTATTTT. It translates to CATSRGGGGSSTDTQYF. The full variable domain, completed using reference TRBV15 and TRBJ2-3, is DAMVIQNPRYQVTQFGKPVTLSCSQTLNHNVMYWYQQKSSQAPKLLFHYYDKDFNNEADTPDNFQSRRPNTSFCFLDIRSPGLGDTAMYLCATSRGGGGSSTDTQYFGPGTRLTVL.

This clone turned up a few times. The chain employs TRBV4-1 and TRBJ2-3, with D possibly being TRBD1 (5 bases). The CDR3 runs 16 residues. Trimming pared 3 bases from V and 6 bases from J, leaving 19 bases between. Germline lookup yields CDR1 MGHRA and CDR2 YSYEKL. CDR3 loop: CASSQSRGPGTDTQYF. The CDR3 DNA sequence: TGCGCCAGCAGCCAGAGTAGGGGTCCAGGAACCGATACGCAGTATTTT.

V and J are TRBV5-1 and TRBJ1-5; a weak D match, TRBD1 (6 bases). CDR3 length equals 14 residues. Germline assignment: CDR1 SGHRS and CDR2 YFSETQ. V was clipped by 4 bases and J by 3 bases, with 11 bases between them. In nucleotides, the CDR3 is TGCGCCAGCAGCCCAACAGGGCTCAATCAGCCCCAGCATTTT. Translation gives CASSPTGLNQPQHF.

The V gene is TRBV24-1, the J gene TRBJ1-2, with D tentatively TRBD1 (6 bases). The CDR3 sequence is 11 residues long. Germline CDR1 is KGHDR and CDR2 is SFDVKD. The germline V and J ends were trimmed by 4 bases and 7 bases, with 6 bases remaining between them. The CDR3 coding sequence is TGTGCCACCAGTGAGGGGGCTGGCTACACCTTC. Protein sequence: CATSEGAGYTF.